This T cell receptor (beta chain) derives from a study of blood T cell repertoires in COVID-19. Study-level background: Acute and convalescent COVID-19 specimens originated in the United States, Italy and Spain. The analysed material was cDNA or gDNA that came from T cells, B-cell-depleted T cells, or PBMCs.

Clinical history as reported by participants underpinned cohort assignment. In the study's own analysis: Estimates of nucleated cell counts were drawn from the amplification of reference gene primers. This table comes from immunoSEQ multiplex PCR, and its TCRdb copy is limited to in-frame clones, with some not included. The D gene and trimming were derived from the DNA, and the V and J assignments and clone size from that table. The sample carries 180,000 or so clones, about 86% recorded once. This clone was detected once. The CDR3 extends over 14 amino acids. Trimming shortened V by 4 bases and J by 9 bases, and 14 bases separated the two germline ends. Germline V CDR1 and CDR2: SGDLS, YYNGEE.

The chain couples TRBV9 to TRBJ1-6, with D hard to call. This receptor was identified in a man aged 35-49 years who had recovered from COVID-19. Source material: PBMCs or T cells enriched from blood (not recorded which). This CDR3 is CASSRAPRGSPLHF. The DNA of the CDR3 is TGTGCCAGCAGCCGGGCCCCCCGGGGTTCACCCCTCCACTTT.